This T cell receptor (beta chain) was profiled in a study of blood T cell repertoires in COVID-19. Study-wide background: PBMCs, B-cell-depleted T cells, or T cells provided the cDNA or gDNA that made up the material.

Authors' analysis steps: Cell counts per sample came from amplifying reference gene primers. Here immunoSEQ multiplex PCR was the method, and the copy in TCRdb shows in-frame clones only, minus some. The V and J calls and clone size are taken from that table; D and trimming were inferred from the DNA. The data hold roughly 97,000 clones, with roughly 90% observed a single time. The CDR3 has 15 residues. Per germline, CDR1 LGHDT and CDR2 YNNKEL (reference sequence). Trimming cost V 10 bases and J 4 bases; bases outside gene matches: 13. The sequence was collected from a human donor in a cohort sampled during active COVID-19. The chain is built from TRBV3-1 (or the pseudogene TRBV3-2) and TRBJ2-3; 8 bases fit TRBD2. The sequenced material came from peripheral blood. CDR3 amino acids: CATRPAGGGADTQYF. The CDR3 nucleotides are TGTGCCACCAGGCCGGCGGGAGGTGGCGCAGATACGCAGTATTTT.